This passage covers 3 T cell receptor beta chains from one sample sequenced in a study of CD8 T cells in Susac syndrome. Roughly 0.45 to 1 ug RNA was reverse transcribed with random hexamers. TCRdb processed the immunoSEQ multiplex PCR reads anew with MiXCR; each CDR3 protein has one entry. The sample records approximately 150,000 distinct CDR3 sequences, around 95% being singletons. The sample consisted of CD4+ T cells from PBMCs. The receptors originated from a human donor with multiple sclerosis.

The rearrangement links TRBV20-1 to TRBJ1-1; 7 positions match TRBD1. The V gene's germline CDR1 is DFQATT and CDR2 SNEGSKA (reference sequence). This CDR3 contains 14 residues. The J segment lost 2 bases and the V segment lost 0 bases, leaving 3 bases of the junction unmatched. The CDR3 loop reads CSARDGTANTEAFF. The CDR3 coding sequence is TGCAGTGCTAGAGACGGGACAGCCAACACTGAAGCTTTCTTT.

This sequence joins TRBV7-9 and TRBJ2-7, with 8 bases identical to TRBD2. The V segment lost 3 bases and the J segment 6 bases; nucleotides outside the gene matches: 10. Germline V CDR1 and CDR2: SEHNR, FQNEAQ (reference sequence). CDR3 length equals 15 residues. As DNA, the CDR3 is TGTGCCAGCAGCTTCGTTCCGGAAGCGGGAGCCGAGCAGTACTTC. It codes for CASSFVPEAGAEQYF.

The rearrangement uses TRBV19 and TRBJ2-1, with D possibly being TRBD1 (6 bases). The CDR3 sequence is 13 residues long. Trimming stripped 5 bases from V and 13 bases from J, with 18 bases between. Germline V lookup: CDR1 LNHDA, CDR2 SQIVND (reference sequence). CDR3 loop: CASSLSQGSDQFF. CDR3 DNA sequence: TGTGCCAGTAGTTTGTCCCAGGGGTCGGACCAGTTCTTC.